A selection of T cell receptor beta chains follows, all from one sample in a study of glioma-infiltrating T cells. TCRdb used MiXCR to reprocess the multiplex PCR reads, holding one entry per CDR3 protein. The table has roughly 200,000 distinct CDR3 sequences, more than 30% seen once. Sequencing was performed on glioma tissue, nonneoplastic brain tissue, or PBMCs (not recorded which). These receptors came from a human donor with low-grade glioma or glioblastoma, undergoing nonglioma brain surgery, or in good health (not recorded which). CDR3s include the opening cysteine and the closing phenylalanine or tryptophan. Each record gives: clone size, D gene, V gene, J gene, CDR3 DNA, CDR3 protein. The D gene is left open where the match is weak. For some rows the clone size is stated as once, few or many, or as a class when expanded; others skip it.

>many|TRBD2|TRBV28|TRBJ2-1
TGTGCCAGCAGTCCCCGCGCTACGGGACTACTCAATGAGCAGTTCTTC
CASSPRATGLLNEQFF
>many|TRBD1|TRBV5-5|TRBJ1-5
TGTGCCAGCAGCCCGGGACAGCGCAATCAGCCCCAGCATTTT
CASSPGQRNQPQHF
>many|-|TRBV12-5|TRBJ2-3
TGTGCTAGTGGTATGGACGCTCCGGCAGATACGCAGTATTTT
CASGMDAPADTQYF
>many|TRBD1|TRBV27|TRBJ2-7
TGTGCCAGCAGTTCTCCTCTCGCCGGGACAGGGGCCGACGAGCAGTACTTC
CASSSPLAGTGADEQYF
>-|-|TRBV5-8|TRBJ2-1
TGTGCCGGTGACAGACAGGACTACAATGAGCAGTTCTTC
CAGDRQDYNEQFF
>many|-|TRBV4-2|TRBJ2-1
TGTGCCAGCAGCCAAGATTACGACAGGTCCTACAATGAGCAGTTCTTC
CASSQDYDRSYNEQFF
>-|TRBD2|TRBV6-1|TRBJ2-3
TGTGTCAGCAGTGAAGAGGCGGGAGGGAATACTCAGTATTTT
CVSSEEAGGNTQYF
>many|TRBD1|TRBV18|TRBJ2-5
TGTGCCAGCTCACCTTCGACAGGGGTTCGGAAGACCCAGTACTTC
CASSPSTGVRKTQYF
>-|TRBD2|TRBV4-1|TRBJ2-6
TGCGCCAGCAGCCAGGGGCTAGCGGTGGCCAACGTCCTGACTTTC
CASSQGLAVANVLTF
>-|TRBD1|TRBV6-2/TRBV6-3|TRBJ1-6
TGTGCCAGCAGTTTAGCCACAGGGGGTAACCCACCCCTCCACTTT
CASSLATGGNPPLHF
>once|-|TRBV19|TRBJ2-1
TGTGCCAGTACCGGGTGGGGGGAAATTAGGAATGAGCAGTTCTTC
CASTGWGEIRNEQFF
>few|TRBD1|TRBV19|TRBJ1-1
TGTGCCAGTAGTACTGGACAGGGGAACACTGAAGCTTTCTTT
CASSTGQGNTEAFF
>many|TRBD1|TRBV20-1|TRBJ2-7
TGCAGTGCCTACAACTCGGGACAGGGGGGCGAGCAGTACTTC
CSAYNSGQGGEQYF
>-|TRBD1|TRBV6-1|TRBJ1-1
TGTGCCAGTGTGACAGGGGTCACTGAAGCTTTCTTT
CASVTGVTEAFF
>few|-|TRBV12-3/TRBV12-4|TRBJ2-7
TGTGCCAGCAGTTTAGTGCTTACGCCCTACGAGCAGTACTTC
CASSLVLTPYEQYF
>many|-|TRBV7-9|TRBJ2-7
TGTGCCAGCAGCTTAGCGTTGGCAGTCGGAGACGAGCAGTACTTC
CASSLALAVGDEQYF
>-|-|TRBV6-6|TRBJ2-1
TGTGCCAGCATCAGGGGCAGTGAGCAGTTCTTC
CASIRGSEQFF
>few|-|TRBV12-3/TRBV12-4|TRBJ2-7
TGTGCCAGCAGCCTGGCTGGCTTCGAGCAGTACTTC
CASSLAGFEQYF
>many|TRBD1|TRBV6-1|TRBJ2-1
TGTGCCAGCAAAAAAGACAGGGGGCTATACAATGAGCAGTTCTTC
CASKKDRGLYNEQFF
>-|-|TRBV30|TRBJ1-6
TGTGCCTGGAGTCCGGACCTGAGGGGTTCACCCCTCCACTTT
CAWSPDLRGSPLHF
>-|-|TRBV18|TRBJ2-7
TGTGCCAGCGTCGAAAGGGAGATGAGCGAGCAGTACTTC
CASVEREMSEQYF
>many|-|TRBV4-3|TRBJ2-1
TGCGCCAGCAGCCCCCAAGCGGACCGGAACGAGCAGTTCTTC
CASSPQADRNEQFF
>many|-|TRBV7-2|TRBJ2-7
TGTGCCAGCAGCTTATTGGGGGCGCGGTACGAGCAGTACTTC
CASSLLGARYEQYF
>-|TRBD1|TRBV7-9|TRBJ2-7
TGTGCCAGCAGCTTAGTTATGGGACAGTGGATGTTGGAGCAGTACTTC
CASSLVMGQWMLEQYF
>many|TRBD2|TRBV7-6|TRBJ2-7
TGTGCCAGCAGCTGGACTAGCGGGAGCGACGAGCAGTACTTC
CASSWTSGSDEQYF
>-|TRBD2|TRBV18|TRBJ2-7
TGTGCCAGCTCACACGAATTCACTAGCGGGAGTTCCTACGAGCAGTACTTC
CASSHEFTSGSSYEQYF
>few|TRBD1|TRBV5-1|TRBJ2-3
TGCGCCAGCAGGGGACAGGGGTTAACAGATACGCAGTATTTT
CASRGQGLTDTQYF
>many|TRBD2|TRBV2|TRBJ2-1
TGTGCCAGCTTAATAGTAGGGACTACCTACAATGAGCAGTTCTTC
CASLIVGTTYNEQFF
>-|-|TRBV9|TRBJ1-3
TGTGCCAGCAGCCGCGGAGGGATTCTCCTCTCTGGAAACACCATATATTTT
CASSRGGILLSGNTIYF
>-|TRBD2|TRBV7-9|TRBJ2-3
TGTGCCAACAGCTCAAGGATAGCGGGGAGCACAGATACGCAATATTTT
CANSSRIAGSTDTQYF
>few|-|TRBV9|TRBJ2-1
TGTGCCAGCAGCGTTGGGGTTTCCTCCTACAATGAGCAGTTCTTC
CASSVGVSSYNEQFF
>few|TRBD2|TRBV5-4|TRBJ2-1
TGTGCCAGCAGCTTGGAAGGTAGCGGGAGTTACAATGAGCAGTTCTTC
CASSLEGSGSYNEQFF
>few|-|TRBV11-2|TRBJ1-2
TGTGCCAGCAGCCCCACCGACAGGAGCTATGGCTACACCTTC
CASSPTDRSYGYTF
>many|-|TRBV12-3/TRBV12-4|TRBJ1-3
TGTGCCAGCACCAAACGAATCATAGGCACCATATATTTT
CASTKRIIGTIYF
>-|-|TRBV20-1|TRBJ1-4
TGCAGTGCTAGAGACCCTCGGATTAATGAAAAACTGTTTTTT
CSARDPRINEKLFF
>many|-|TRBV6-1|TRBJ1-3
TGTGCCAGCAGTTCAGACGCATCAGGGGAGTGGAACACCATATATTTT
CASSSDASGEWNTIYF
>-|-|TRBV7-2|TRBJ2-2
TGTGCCAGCACCCCCCGGAGCGGGCGGGACGCGAACACCGGGGAGCTGTTTTTT
CASTPRSGRDANTGELFF
>-|-|TRBV19|TRBJ1-1
TGTGCCAGTAGTAGGGACGACGAGAGGTTCTTT
CASSRDDERFF
>-|-|TRBV19|TRBJ1-1
TGTGCCAGTAGTAGCGGGCAGCCCGACACTGAAGCTTTCTTT
CASSSGQPDTEAFF
>many|TRBD1|TRBV18|TRBJ1-2
TGTGCCAGCTCACCTCTCGACAGGGACTATGGCTACACCTTC
CASSPLDRDYGYTF
>-|-|TRBV19|TRBJ2-6
TGTGCCAGTAGTATGAGACAGGCCTTATCCTCTGGGGCCAACGTCCTGACTTTC
CASSMRQALSSGANVLTF
>few|-|TRBV29-1|TRBJ2-3
TGCAGCGTTGAGGGAGGGGGCGGGACAGATACGCAGTATTTT
CSVEGGGGTDTQYF
>many|TRBD2|TRBV29-1|TRBJ2-1
TGCAGCGTTGAAGGGGGTAGCGGGATTCTAAACAATGAGCAGTTCTTC
CSVEGGSGILNNEQFF
>many|-|TRBV29-1|TRBJ2-5
TGCAGCGTTGAGCGTCTGCCCGGAGAGACCCAGTACTTC
CSVERLPGETQYF
>-|-|TRBV6-9|TRBJ1-1
TGTGCCAGCAGTTACCGGGCAGGCATCGTCGCTGAAGCTTTCTTT
CASSYRAGIVAEAFF